The entry below describes one T cell receptor beta chain. Its target is not known. The data are from a study of tumor-infiltrating lymphocytes in localized non-small cell lung cancer. In the study overall: Tumor tissue and non-adjacent uninvolved lung came from each patient.

The germline CDR1 and CDR2 sequences are GTSNPN and SVGIG (reference sequence). J was trimmed by 6 bases and V by 0 bases; bases with no gene match: 8. This CDR3 comprises 15 residues. General observations from the study: Immunotypes IM1 and IM2 had similar TCR-derived T-cell fractions. Each assay used a separate piece of the same tissue.

The assay was immunoSEQ multiplex PCR, and TCRdb's table has in-frame clones only and misses some. The data show fewer than 8,500 clones, 60% to 80% seen once. Sequencing was performed on uninvolved lung tissue not adjacent to the tumor. The sequence derives from a human donor with non-small cell lung cancer. The chain carries TRBV30 and TRBJ1-1; 9 nucleotides align to TRBD1. Written as DNA, the CDR3 is TGTGCCTGGAGTGTACAGGGGGCGATAGGGGCTGAAGCTTTCTTT. It codes for CAWSVQGAIGAEAFF. The complete variable domain, with remaining parts taken from reference TRBV30 and TRBJ1-1, reads SQTIHQWPATLVQPVGSPLSLECTVEGTSNPNLYWYRQAAGRGLQLLFYSVGIGQISSEVPQNLSASRPQDRQFILSSKKLLLSDSGFYLCAWSVQGAIGAEAFFGQGTRLTVV.